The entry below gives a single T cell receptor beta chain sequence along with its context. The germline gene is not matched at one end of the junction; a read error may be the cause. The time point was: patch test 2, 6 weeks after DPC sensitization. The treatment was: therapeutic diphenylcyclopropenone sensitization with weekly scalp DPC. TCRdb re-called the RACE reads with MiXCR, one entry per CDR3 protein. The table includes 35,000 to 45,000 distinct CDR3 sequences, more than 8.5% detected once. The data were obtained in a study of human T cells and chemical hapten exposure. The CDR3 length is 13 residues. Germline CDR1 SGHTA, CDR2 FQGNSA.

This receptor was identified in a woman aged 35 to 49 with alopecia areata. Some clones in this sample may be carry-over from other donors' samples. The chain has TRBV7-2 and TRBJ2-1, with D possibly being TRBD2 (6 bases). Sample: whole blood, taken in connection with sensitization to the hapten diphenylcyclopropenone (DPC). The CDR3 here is CVSSLGAGHEQFF. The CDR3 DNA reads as TGTGTCAGCAGCTTAGGGGCGGGGCATGAGCAGTTCTTC.